This T cell receptor (beta chain) was observed in a study of T cells after yellow fever vaccination. CDR1 SGHTA and CDR2 FQGNSA come from the germline V gene. The ends were cut back, 1 base at V and 10 bases at J, with 17 bases in the middle. The CDR3 is made up of 15 amino acids. This clonotype has a handful of counts. Antigen specificity is unknown. TCRdb independently ran MiXCR on the 5' RACE reads; one entry per CDR3 protein. The repertoire has around 600,000 distinct CDR3 sequences, 10% to 15% of them found once; the top ten carry about 15%. Regarding the study as a whole: Just a small share of clonotypes turned up in the CD4 compartment as well as the CD8 compartment.

The material sequenced was PBMCs, taken on the day of the yellow fever booster vaccination. V usage is TRBV7-2 and J usage is TRBJ1-5, with D maybe TRBD1 (6 bases). This sequence was found in a man aged 30 to 39 who received the YFV17D yellow fever vaccine. Here the CDR3 DNA reads TGTGCCAGCAGCTTAGGCCCCCCCGTGACAGGACCCCAGCATTTT. This codes for CASSLGPPVTGPQHF.